What follows is one T cell receptor beta chain and its context. Sequencing used immunoSEQ multiplex PCR; TCRdb keeps in-frame clones, though not all of them. The data contain around 270,000 clones, 87% of them seen just once; the ten biggest clones take up under 3%. Sample treatment: some 20 received Ad26.COV2.S at low or high dose, single or two shots; 5 received placebo; per-sample allocation not given. Specimens were obtained on day 63 following the first vaccine or placebo injection. The data were taken from a study of Ad26.COV2.S vaccination and SARS-CoV-2 variants. Trimming stripped 1 base from V and 9 bases from J, with 13 bases between. The germline CDR1 and CDR2 sequences are SGHTA and FQGNSA. CDR3 length: 14 residues.

The sequences come from peripheral blood, collected in a trial of Ad26.COV2.S vaccine versus placebo. This TCR was sampled from a person aged 18-65 years who received the Ad26.COV2.S COVID-19 vaccine or a placebo. The chain has TRBV7-2 and TRBJ2-1; D is unclear. The CDR3 reads CASSLGVLPGEQFF. CDR3 in DNA: TGTGCCAGCAGCTTAGGGGTCCTGCCCGGTGAGCAGTTCTTC.